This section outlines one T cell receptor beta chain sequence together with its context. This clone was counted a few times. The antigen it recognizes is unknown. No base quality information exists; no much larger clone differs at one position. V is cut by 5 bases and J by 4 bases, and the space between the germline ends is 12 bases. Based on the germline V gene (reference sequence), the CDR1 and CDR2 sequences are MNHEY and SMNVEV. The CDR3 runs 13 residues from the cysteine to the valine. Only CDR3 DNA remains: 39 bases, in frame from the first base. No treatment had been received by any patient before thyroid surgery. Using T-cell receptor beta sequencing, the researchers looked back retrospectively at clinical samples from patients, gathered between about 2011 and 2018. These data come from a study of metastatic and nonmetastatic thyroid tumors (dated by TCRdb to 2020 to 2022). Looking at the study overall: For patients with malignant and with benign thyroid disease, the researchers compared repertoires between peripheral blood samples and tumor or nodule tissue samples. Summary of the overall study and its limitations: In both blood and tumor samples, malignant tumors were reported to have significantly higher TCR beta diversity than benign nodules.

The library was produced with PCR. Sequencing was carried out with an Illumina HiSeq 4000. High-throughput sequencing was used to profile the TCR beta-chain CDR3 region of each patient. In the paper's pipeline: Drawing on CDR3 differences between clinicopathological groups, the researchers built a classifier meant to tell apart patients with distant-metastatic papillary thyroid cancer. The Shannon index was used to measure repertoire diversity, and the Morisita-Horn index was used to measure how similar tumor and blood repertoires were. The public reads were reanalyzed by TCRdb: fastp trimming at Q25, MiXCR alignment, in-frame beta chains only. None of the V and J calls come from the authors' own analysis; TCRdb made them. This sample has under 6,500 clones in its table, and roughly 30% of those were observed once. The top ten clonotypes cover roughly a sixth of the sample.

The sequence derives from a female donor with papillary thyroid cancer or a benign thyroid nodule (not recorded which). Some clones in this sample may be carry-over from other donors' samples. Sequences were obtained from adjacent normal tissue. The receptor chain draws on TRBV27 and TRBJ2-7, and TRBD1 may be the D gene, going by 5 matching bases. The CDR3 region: CASSLSQGYEQYV. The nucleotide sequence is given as TGTGCCAGCAGTCTAAGTCAGGGTTACGAGCAGTACGTC.